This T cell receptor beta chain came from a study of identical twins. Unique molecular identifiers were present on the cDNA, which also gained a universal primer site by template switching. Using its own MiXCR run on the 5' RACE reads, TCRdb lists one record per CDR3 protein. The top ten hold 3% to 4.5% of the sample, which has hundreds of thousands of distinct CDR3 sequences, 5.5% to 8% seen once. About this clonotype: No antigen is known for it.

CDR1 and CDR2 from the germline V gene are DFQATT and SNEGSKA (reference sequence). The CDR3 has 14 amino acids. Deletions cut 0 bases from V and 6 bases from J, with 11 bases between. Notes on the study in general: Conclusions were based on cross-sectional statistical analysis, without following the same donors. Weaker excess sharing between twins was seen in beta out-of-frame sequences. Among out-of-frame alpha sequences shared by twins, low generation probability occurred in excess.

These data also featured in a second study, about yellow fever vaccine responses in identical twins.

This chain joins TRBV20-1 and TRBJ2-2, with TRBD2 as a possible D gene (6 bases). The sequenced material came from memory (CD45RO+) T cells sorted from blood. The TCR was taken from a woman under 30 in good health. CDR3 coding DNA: TGCAGTGCTAGAGATCATTCGGGGGCCGGGGAGCTGTTTTTT. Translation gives CSARDHSGAGELFF.